Sequencing of this TCR beta chain was carried out in a study of identical twins. Broader study findings: Models came in too low on out-of-frame TCR alpha sharing in monozygotic twins. Partly confounded zero-insertion analyses could result from invariant MAIT and iNKT cells.

The cDNA had a unique molecular identifier and a template-switch universal primer site. TCRdb called the 5' RACE reads again in MiXCR, with one record for every CDR3 protein. Seen here are 250,000 or so distinct CDR3 sequences, 6% to 8.5% observed once, and the top ten hold under 6%. Details on this clonotype: As yet, its antigen is unknown.

Germline lookup yields CDR1 SEHNR and CDR2 FQNEAQ (reference sequence). The CDR3 extends over 14 amino acids. Trimming cost V 5 bases and J 5 bases, with 10 bases left between them. These data were also filed under a second study, of yellow fever vaccine responses in identical twins. That work states: Vaccine T cell responses of twins reportedly seemed partly convergent and partly personalized.

The sequencing input was CD8+ T cells sorted from blood. The source of this sequence is a woman between 18 and 29 years old in good health. The chain couples TRBV7-9 to TRBJ1-6; a possible D gene is TRBD1 (6 bases). The CDR3 loop reads CASSQGQNNSPLHF. Written as DNA, the CDR3 is TGTGCCAGCAGCCAAGGACAGAATAATTCACCCCTCCACTTT.